This record looks at one TCR beta chain sequence and its context. The antigen remains unidentified. Germline CDR1 is MNHNS and CDR2 is SASEGT. The V end lost 5 bases, the J end lost 0 bases, and 14 bases lay between the germline ends. CDR3 length: 15 amino acids. Primers for the PCR totalled 60 Vbeta and 13 Jbeta. Here immunoSEQ multiplex PCR was the method, and the copy in TCRdb shows in-frame clones only, minus some. Of roughly 120,000 clones in the sample, about 86% were seen once. The sample is drawn from a study of cytomegalovirus exposure and HLA in healthy donors. Overall study results and limits: Reports described diagnosis of cytomegalovirus status by the classifier as highly specific and sensitive.

The specimen was PBMCs. This receptor was obtained from a woman aged 25 to 45 in good health and CMV-seronegative. The chain has TRBV6-1 and TRBJ2-7; possible D gene TRBD1, 5 bases. The DNA of the CDR3 is TGTGCCAGCAGTCAGACAGACCTCAGCTCCTACGAGCAGTACTTC. This sequence encodes CASSQTDLSSYEQYF.